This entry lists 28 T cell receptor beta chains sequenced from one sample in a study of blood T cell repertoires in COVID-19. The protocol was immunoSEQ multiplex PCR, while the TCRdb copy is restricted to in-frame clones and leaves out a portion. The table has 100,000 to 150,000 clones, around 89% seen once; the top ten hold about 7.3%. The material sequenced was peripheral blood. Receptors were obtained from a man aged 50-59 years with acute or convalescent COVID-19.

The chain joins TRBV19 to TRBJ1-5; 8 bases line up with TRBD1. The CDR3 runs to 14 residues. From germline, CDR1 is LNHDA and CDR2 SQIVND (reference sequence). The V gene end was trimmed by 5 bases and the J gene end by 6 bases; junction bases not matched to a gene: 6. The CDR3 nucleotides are TGTGCCAGTAGTCCACAACAGGGGGTTCAGCCCCAGCATTTT. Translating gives CASSPQQGVQPQHF.

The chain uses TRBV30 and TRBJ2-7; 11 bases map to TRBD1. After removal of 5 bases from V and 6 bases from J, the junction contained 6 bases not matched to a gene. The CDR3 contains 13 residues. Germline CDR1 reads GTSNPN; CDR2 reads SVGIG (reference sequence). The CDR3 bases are TGTGCCTGGGGGACAGGGGGATCTCCCGAGCAGTACTTC. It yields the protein CAWGTGGSPEQYF.

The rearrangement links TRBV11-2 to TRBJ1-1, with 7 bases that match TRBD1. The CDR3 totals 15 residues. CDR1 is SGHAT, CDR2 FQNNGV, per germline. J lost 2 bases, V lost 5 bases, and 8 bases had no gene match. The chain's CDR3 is CASSETGAFNTEAFF. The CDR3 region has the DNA TGTGCCAGCAGCGAAACAGGGGCTTTCAACACTGAAGCTTTCTTT.

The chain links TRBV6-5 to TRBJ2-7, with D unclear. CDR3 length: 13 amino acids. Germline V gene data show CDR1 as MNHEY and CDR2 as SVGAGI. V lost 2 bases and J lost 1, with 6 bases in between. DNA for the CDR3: TGTGCCAGCAGTTACGAGTTTTCCTACGAGCAGTACTTC. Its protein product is CASSYEFSYEQYF.

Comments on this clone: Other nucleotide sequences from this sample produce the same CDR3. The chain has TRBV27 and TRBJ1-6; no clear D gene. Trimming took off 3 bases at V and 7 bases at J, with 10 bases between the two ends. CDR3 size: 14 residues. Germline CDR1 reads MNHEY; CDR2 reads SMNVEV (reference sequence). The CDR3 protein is CASSFAQNNSPLHF. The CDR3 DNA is TGTGCCAGCAGTTTCGCACAGAACAATTCACCCCTCCACTTT.

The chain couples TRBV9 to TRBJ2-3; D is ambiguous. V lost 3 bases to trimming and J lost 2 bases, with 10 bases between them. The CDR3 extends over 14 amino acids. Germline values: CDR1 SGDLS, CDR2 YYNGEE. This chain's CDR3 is CASSEMPVTDTQYF. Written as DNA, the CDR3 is TGTGCCAGCAGCGAGATGCCGGTCACAGATACGCAGTATTTT.

The CDR3 is CASSVAGGSGETQYF. CDR3 in DNA: TGTGCCAGCAGTGTAGCGGGAGGGTCGGGGGAGACCCAGTACTTC. The chain has TRBV6-4 and TRBJ2-5, with 11 bases lining up with TRBD2. The CDR3 runs to 15 residues. J was trimmed by 5 bases and V by 4 bases; bases with no gene match: 6. Germline V CDR1 and CDR2: MRHNA, SNTAGT.

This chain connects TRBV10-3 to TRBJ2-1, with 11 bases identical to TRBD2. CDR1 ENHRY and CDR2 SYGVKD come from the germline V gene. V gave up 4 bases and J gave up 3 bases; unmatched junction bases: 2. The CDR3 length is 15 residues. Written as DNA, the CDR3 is TGTGCCATCAGTGGAACTAGCGGGAGCTACAATGAGCAGTTCTTC. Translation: CAISGTSGSYNEQFF.

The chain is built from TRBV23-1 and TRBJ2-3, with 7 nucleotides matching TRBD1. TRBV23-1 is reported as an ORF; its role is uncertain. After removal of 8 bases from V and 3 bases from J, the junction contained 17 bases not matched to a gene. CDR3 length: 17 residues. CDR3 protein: CASFFLSGTAETDTQYF. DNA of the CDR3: TGCGCCAGCTTTTTTCTCTCCGGGACAGCCGAGACAGATACGCAGTATTTT.

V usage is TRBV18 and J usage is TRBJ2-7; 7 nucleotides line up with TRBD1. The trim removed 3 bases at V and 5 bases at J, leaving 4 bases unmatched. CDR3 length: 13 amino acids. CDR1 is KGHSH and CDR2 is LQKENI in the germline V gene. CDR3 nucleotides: TGTGCCAGCTCACCGATCACAGGGGACGAGCAGTACTTC. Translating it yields CASSPITGDEQYF.

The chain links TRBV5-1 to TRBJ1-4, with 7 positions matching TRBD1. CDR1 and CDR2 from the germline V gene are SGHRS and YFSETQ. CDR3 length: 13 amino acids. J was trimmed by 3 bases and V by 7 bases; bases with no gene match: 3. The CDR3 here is CASRQGSNEKLFF. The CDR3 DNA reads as TGCGCCAGCCGACAGGGATCTAATGAAAAACTGTTTTTT.

CDR3 region: CASSSGTSYNEQFF. The CDR3 DNA is TGTGCCAGCAGCTCCGGGACTAGCTACAATGAGCAGTTCTTC. The chain joins TRBV5-4 to TRBJ2-1; 8 bases are shared with TRBD2. The CDR3 is 14 residues long. The V gene end was trimmed by 3 bases and the J gene end by 3 bases; junction bases not matched to a gene: 2. Germline CDR1 is SGHNT and CDR2 is YYREEE (reference sequence).

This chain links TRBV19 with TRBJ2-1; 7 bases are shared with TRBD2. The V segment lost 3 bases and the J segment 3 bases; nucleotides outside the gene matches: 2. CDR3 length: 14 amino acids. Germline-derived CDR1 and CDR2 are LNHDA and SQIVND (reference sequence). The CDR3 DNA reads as TGTGCCAGTAGTATGGGCGGGAGCTACAATGAGCAGTTCTTC. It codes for CASSMGGSYNEQFF. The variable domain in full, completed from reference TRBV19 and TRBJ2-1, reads DGGITQSPKYLFRKEGQNVTLSCEQNLNHDAMYWYRQDPGQGLRLIYYSQIVNDFQKGDIAEGYSVSREKKESFPLTVTSAQKNPTAFYLCASSMGGSYNEQFFGPGTRLTVL.

In DNA form, the CDR3 reads TGTGCCAGCAGCTCGTCACAGGGAGCTAACTATGGCTACACCTTC. Its translation: CASSSSQGANYGYTF. V usage is TRBV5-4 and J usage is TRBJ1-2; weak D call: TRBD1 (6 bases). Germline-derived CDR1 and CDR2 are SGHNT and YYREEE (reference sequence). V was clipped by 3 bases and J by 0 bases, with 12 bases between them. The length of the CDR3 is 15 residues.

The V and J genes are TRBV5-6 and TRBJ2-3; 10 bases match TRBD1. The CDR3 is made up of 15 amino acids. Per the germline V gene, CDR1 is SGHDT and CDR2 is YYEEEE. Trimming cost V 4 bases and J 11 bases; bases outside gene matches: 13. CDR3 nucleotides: TGTGCCAGCAGCCCCTGGACAGGGGGGGGTATTGGGCAGTATTTT. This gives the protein CASSPWTGGGIGQYF. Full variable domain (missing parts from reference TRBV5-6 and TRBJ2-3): DAGVTQSPTHLIKTRGQQVTLRCSPKSGHDTVSWYQQALGQGPQFIFQYYEEEERQRGNFPDRFSGHQFPNYSSELNVNALLLGDSALYLCASSPWTGGGIGQYFGPGTRLTVL.

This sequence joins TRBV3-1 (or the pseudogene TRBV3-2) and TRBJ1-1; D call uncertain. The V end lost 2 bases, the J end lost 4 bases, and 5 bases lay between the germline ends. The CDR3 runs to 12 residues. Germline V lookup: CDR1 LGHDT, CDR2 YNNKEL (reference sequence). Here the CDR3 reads CASSQSSTEAFF. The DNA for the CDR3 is TGTGCCAGCAGCCAAAGTAGCACTGAAGCTTTCTTT.

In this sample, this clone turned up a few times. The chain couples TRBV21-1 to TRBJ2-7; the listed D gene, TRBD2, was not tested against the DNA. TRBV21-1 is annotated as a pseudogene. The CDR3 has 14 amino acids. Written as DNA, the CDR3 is TGTGCCAGCAGCAAAGGAGGTAGAGCGGGCGAGCAGTACTTC. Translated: CASSKGGRAGEQYF.

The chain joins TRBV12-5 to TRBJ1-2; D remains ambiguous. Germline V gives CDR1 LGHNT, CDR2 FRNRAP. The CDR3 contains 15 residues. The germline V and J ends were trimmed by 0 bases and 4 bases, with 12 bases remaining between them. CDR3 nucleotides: TGTGCTAGTGGTTTGGTACGCTTGGGAGGCTATGGCTACACCTTC. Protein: CASGLVRLGGYGYTF.

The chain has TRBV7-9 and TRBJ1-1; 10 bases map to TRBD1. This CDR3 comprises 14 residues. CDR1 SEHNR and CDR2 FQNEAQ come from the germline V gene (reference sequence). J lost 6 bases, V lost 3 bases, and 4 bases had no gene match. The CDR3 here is CASSFGQGGPEAFF. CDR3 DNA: TGTGCCAGCAGCTTTGGACAGGGGGGCCCTGAAGCTTTCTTT.

CDR3 nucleotides: TGTGCCAGCAGTTACTTGGGAGCCACGGAAGAAAAACTGTTTTTT. Protein: CASSYLGATEEKLFF. The chain recombines TRBV6-5 with TRBJ1-4; D remains ambiguous. V dropped 1 base and J dropped 8 bases, with 14 bases sitting between them. CDR1 and CDR2 from the germline V gene are MNHEY and SVGAGI. CDR3 length: 15 residues.

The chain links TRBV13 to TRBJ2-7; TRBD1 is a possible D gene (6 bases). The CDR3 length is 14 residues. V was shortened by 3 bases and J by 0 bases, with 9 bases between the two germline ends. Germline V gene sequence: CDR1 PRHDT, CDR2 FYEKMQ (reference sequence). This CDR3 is CASSLDRRSYEQYF. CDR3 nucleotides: TGTGCCAGCAGCTTGGACAGACGCTCCTACGAGCAGTACTTC. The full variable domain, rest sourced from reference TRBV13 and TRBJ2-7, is AAGVIQSPRHLIKEKRETATLKCYPIPRHDTVYWYQQGPGQDPQFLISFYEKMQSDKGSIPDRFSAQQFSDYHSELNMSSLELGDSALYFCASSLDRRSYEQYFGPGTRLTVT.

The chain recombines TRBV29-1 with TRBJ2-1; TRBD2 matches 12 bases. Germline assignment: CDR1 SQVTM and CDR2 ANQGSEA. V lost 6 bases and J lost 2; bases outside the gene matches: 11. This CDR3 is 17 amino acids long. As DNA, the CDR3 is TGCAGCGTCCGACTAGCGGGAGTCTTGGGTCCCTACAATGAGCAGTTCTTC. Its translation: CSVRLAGVLGPYNEQFF.

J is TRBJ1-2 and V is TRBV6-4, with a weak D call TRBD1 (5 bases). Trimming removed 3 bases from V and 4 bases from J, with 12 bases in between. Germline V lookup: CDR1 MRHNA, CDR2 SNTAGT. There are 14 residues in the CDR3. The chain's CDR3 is CASSELGGSYGYTF. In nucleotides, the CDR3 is TGTGCCAGCAGTGAACTCGGGGGGAGCTATGGCTACACCTTC.

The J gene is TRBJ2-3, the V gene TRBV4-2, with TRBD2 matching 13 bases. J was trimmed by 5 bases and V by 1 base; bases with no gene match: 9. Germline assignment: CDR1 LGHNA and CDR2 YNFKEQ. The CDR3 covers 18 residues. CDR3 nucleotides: TGTGCCAGCAGCCAAGGGGGGACTAGCGGGATTAGGAAAGATACGCAGTATTTT. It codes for CASSQGGTSGIRKDTQYF.

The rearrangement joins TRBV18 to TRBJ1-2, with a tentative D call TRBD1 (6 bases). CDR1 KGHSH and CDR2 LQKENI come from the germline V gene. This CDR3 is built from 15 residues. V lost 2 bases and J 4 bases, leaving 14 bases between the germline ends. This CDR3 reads CASSPETGYGYGYTF. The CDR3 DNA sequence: TGTGCCAGCTCACCAGAGACAGGATATGGCTATGGCTACACCTTC.

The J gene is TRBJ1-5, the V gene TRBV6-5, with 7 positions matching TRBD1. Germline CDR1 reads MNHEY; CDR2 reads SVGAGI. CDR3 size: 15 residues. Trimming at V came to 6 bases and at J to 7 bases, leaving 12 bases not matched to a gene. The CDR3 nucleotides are TGTGCCAGCAGCTCTCAATCAGGGGGAAGGCAGCCCCAGCATTTT. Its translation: CASSSQSGGRQPQHF.

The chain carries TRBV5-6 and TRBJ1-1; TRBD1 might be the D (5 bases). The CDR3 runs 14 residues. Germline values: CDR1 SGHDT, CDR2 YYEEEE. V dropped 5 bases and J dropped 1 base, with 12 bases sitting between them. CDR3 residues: CASRTARGNTEAFF. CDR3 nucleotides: TGTGCCAGCAGGACAGCTCGAGGGAACACTGAAGCTTTCTTT.

CDR3: CASKGDNSEQYF. As DNA, the CDR3 is TGTGCCAGCAAAGGGGATAATAGCGAGCAGTACTTC. This chain uses TRBV27 with TRBJ2-7, with D maybe TRBD1 (5 bases). With 7 bases removed from V and 6 bases from J, the gap between germline ends came to 13 bases. Germline CDR1 reads MNHEY; CDR2 reads SMNVEV (reference sequence). The CDR3 extends over 12 amino acids.